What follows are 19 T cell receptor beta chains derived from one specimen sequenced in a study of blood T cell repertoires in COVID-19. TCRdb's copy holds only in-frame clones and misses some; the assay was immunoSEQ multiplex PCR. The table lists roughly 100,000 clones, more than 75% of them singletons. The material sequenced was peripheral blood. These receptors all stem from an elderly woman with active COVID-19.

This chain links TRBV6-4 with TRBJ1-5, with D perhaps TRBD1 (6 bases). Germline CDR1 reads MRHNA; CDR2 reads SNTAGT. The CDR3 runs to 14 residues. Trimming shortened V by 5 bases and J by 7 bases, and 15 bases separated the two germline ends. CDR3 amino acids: CASSLTGLEQPQHF. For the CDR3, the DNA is TGTGCCAGCAGTCTAACAGGGCTGGAGCAGCCCCAGCATTTT.

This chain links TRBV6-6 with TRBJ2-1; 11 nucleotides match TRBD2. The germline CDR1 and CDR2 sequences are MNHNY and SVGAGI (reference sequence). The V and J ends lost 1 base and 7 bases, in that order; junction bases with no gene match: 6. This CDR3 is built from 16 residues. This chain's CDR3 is CASSYFSGRATNEQFF. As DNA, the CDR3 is TGTGCCAGCAGTTACTTTAGCGGGAGGGCCACGAATGAGCAGTTCTTC.

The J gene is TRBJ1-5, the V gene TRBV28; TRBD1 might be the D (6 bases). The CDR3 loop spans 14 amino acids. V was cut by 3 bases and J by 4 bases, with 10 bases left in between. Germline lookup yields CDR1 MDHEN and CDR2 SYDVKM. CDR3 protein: CASSFAGTNQPQHF. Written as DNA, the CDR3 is TGTGCCAGCAGTTTCGCCGGGACAAATCAGCCCCAGCATTTT.

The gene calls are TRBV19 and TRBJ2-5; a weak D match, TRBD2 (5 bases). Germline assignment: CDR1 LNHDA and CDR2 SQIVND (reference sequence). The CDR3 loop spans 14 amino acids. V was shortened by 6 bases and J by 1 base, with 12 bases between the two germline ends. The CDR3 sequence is CASSSGRGQETQYF. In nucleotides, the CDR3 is TGTGCCAGTAGCTCTGGACGGGGCCAAGAGACCCAGTACTTC.

CDR3 in amino acids: CASKRFGDRTNEKLFF. CDR3 sequence (DNA): TGTGCCAGCAAACGATTCGGGGACAGAACTAATGAAAAACTGTTTTTT. The chain is built from TRBV28 and TRBJ1-4; 7 nucleotides agree with TRBD1. Unmatched junction bases numbered 9, after V lost 7 bases and J lost 1 base. Germline V gives CDR1 MDHEN, CDR2 SYDVKM. The CDR3 consists of 16 residues.

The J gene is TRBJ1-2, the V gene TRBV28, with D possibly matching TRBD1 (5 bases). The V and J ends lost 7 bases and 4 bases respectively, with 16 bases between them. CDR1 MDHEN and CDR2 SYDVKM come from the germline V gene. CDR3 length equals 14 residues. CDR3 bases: TGTGCCAGCACCTTGGGCGGGGCACCCTATGGCTACACCTTC. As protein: CASTLGGAPYGYTF.

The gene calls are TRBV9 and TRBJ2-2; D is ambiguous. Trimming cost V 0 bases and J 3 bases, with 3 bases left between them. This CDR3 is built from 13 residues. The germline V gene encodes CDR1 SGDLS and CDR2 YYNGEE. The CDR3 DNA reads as TGTGCCAGCAGCGTAGCGGACACCGGGGAGCTGTTTTTT. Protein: CASSVADTGELFF.

The CDR3 spells CATSDPTGTAFF. DNA for the CDR3: TGTGCCACCAGTGATCCGACAGGGACAGCTTTCTTT. The gene calls are TRBV24-1 and TRBJ1-1; 7 bases fit TRBD1. Trimming removed 3 bases from V and 10 bases from J; junction bases left unmatched: 4. CDR3 length equals 12 residues. Germline V CDR1 and CDR2: KGHDR, SFDVKD.

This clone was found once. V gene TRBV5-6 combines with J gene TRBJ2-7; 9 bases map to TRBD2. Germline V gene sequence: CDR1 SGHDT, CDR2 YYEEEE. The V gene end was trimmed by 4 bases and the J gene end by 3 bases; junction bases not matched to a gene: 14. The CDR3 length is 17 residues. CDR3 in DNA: TGTGCCAGCAGCCGGAGAACGACTAGCGGCTTACACTACGAGCAGTACTTC. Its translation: CASSRRTTSGLHYEQYF.

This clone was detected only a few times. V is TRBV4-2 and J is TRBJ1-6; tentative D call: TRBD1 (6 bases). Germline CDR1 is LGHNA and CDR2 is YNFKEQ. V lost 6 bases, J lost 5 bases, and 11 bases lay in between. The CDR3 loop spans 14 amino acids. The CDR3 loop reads CASRKDSDNSPLHF. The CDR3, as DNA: TGTGCCAGCAGGAAGGACAGTGATAATTCACCCCTCCACTTT.

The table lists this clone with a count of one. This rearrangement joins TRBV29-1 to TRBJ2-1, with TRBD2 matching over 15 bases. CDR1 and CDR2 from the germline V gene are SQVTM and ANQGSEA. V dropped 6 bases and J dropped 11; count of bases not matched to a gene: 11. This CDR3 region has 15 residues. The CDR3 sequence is CSVRTSGGDLGKQFF. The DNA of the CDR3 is TGCAGCGTCCGGACTAGCGGGGGGGATTTGGGTAAGCAGTTCTTC.

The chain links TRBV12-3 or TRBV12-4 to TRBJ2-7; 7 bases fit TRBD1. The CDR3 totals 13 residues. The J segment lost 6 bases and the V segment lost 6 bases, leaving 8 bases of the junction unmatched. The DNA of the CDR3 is TGTGCCAGCAGAACGACAGGGATAGGCGAGCAGTACTTC. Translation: CASRTTGIGEQYF.

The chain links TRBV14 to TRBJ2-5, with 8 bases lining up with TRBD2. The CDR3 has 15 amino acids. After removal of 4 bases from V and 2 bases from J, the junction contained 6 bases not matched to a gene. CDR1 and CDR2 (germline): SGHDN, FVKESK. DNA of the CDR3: TGTGCCAGCAGCCTCGGACTAGCAGTACAAGAGACCCAGTACTTC. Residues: CASSLGLAVQETQYF.

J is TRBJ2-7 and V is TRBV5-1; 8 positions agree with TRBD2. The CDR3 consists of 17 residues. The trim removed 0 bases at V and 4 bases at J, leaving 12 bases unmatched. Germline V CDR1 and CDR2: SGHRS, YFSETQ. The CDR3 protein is CASSLASAGGDLYEQYF. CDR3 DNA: TGCGCCAGCAGCTTGGCCTCGGCGGGGGGCGACCTATACGAGCAGTACTTC.

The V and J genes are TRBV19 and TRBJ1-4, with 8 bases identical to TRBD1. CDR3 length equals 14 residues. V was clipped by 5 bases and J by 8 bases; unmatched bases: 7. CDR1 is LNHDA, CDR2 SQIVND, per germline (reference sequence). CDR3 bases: TGTGCCAGTAGTGAGCAACAGGGGGTCGAAAAACTGTTTTTT. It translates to CASSEQQGVEKLFF.

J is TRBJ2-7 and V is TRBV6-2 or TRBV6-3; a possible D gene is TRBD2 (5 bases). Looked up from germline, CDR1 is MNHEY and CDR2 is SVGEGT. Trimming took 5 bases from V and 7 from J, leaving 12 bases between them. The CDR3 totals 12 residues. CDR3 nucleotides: TGTGCCAGCAGTCGGAATACGGGGGAGCAGTACTTC. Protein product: CASSRNTGEQYF.

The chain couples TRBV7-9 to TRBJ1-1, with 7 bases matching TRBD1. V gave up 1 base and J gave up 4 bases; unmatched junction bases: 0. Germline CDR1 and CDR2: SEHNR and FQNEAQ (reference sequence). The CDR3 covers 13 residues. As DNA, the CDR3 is TGTGCCAGCAGCTTAGAGGGGGCCACTGAAGCTTTCTTT. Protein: CASSLEGATEAFF.

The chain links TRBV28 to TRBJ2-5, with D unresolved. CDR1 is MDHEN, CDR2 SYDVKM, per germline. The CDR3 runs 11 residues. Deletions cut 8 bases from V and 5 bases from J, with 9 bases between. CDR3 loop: CASFFGETQYF. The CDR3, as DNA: TGTGCCAGCTTCTTCGGGGAGACCCAGTACTTC.

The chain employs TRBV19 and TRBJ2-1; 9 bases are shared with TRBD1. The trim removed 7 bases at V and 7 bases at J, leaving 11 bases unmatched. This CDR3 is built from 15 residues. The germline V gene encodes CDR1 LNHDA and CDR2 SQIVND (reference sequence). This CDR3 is CASNLGQGWWNEQFF. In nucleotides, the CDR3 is TGTGCCAGTAATTTGGGACAGGGTTGGTGGAATGAGCAGTTCTTC.